The clone carrying this T cell receptor (beta chain) has a handful of counts. Its antigen is not identified. The authors obtained over 95% purity in all sorted populations. This entry belongs to a study of beta chain features in type 1 diabetes. Whole-study findings and limits: Whether TCRB rearrangement is influenced by HLA type went unresolved here. Within each of all four CD4+ subsets, Type 1 diabetes patients had TCRB CDR3s that were moderately but significantly shorter. The study found that naive, central memory and Treg TCRB repertoires appeared more similar in patients than in healthy donors.

The entirety of the isolated RNA underwent reverse transcription, so expressed TCRB transcripts were sequenced. The average read count of naive, central memory and regulatory T cell samples was some 3.8 million. The method was immunoSEQ multiplex PCR; TCRdb's version includes in-frame clones alone and lacks a portion of them. The sample lists 300,000 to 400,000 clones, about 13% occurring once. Germline values: CDR1 SEHNR, CDR2 FQNEAQ (reference sequence). The germline V and J ends were trimmed by 1 base and 0 bases, with 19 bases remaining between them. This CDR3 is 19 amino acids long. This receptor was taken from a woman between 18 and 30 years old with type 1 diabetes. The chain carries TRBV7-9 and TRBJ2-1, with D perhaps matching TRBD2 (6 bases). Sequenced material: naive CD4+ T cells from blood. CDR3 sequence: CASSLGIGPQAGSYNEQFF. The CDR3 DNA is TGTGCCAGCAGCTTAGGGATTGGCCCCCAAGCGGGCTCCTACAATGAGCAGTTCTTC.